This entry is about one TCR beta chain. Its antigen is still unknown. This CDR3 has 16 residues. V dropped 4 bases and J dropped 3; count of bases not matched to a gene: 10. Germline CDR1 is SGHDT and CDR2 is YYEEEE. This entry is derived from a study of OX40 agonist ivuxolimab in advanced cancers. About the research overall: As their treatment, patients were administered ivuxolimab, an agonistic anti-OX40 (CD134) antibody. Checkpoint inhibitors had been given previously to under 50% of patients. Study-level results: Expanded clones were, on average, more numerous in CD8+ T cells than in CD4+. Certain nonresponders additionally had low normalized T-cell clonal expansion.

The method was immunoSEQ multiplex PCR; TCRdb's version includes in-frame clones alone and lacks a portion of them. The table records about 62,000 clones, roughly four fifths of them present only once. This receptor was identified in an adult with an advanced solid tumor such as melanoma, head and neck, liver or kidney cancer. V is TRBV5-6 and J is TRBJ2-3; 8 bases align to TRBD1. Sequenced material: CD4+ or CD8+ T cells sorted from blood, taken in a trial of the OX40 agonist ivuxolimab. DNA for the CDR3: TGTGCCAGCAGCCCCCTCGGCAGGGGGCGAACAGATACGCAGTATTTT. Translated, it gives CASSPLGRGRTDTQYF.